This TCR beta chain came from a study of T cell repertoires in cytomegalovirus infection. From the reads, TCRdb called clonotypes with MiXCR, one entry per CDR3 protein. This table has hundreds of thousands of distinct CDR3 sequences, around 10% appearing once. In germline, CDR1 is SQVTM, CDR2 ANQGSEA. Trimming cost V 7 bases and J 1 base, with 4 bases left between them. This CDR3 spans 10 amino acids. This clonotype was found a few times. This TCR was recovered from a human donor in good health (CMV status not recorded). Some clones in this sample may be carry-over from other donors' samples. The V and J genes are TRBV29-1 and TRBJ1-1; the D is unclear. The sample was PBMCs. This CDR3 is CSAENTEAFF. The DNA of the CDR3 is TGCAGCGCCGAGAACACTGAAGCTTTCTTT.